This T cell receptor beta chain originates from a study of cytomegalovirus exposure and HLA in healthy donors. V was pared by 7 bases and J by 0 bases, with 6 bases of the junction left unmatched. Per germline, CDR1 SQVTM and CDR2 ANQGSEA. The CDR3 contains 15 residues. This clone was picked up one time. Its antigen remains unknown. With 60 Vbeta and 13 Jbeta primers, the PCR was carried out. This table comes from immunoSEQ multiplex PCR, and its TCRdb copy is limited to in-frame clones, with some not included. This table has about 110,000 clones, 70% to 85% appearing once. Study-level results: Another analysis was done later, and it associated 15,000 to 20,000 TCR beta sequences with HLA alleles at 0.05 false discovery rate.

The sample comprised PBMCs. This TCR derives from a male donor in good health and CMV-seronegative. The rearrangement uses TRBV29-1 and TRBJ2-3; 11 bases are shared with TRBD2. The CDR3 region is CSALTSGVSTDTQYF. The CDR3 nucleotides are TGCAGCGCTTTGACTAGCGGGGTTAGCACAGATACGCAGTATTTT.